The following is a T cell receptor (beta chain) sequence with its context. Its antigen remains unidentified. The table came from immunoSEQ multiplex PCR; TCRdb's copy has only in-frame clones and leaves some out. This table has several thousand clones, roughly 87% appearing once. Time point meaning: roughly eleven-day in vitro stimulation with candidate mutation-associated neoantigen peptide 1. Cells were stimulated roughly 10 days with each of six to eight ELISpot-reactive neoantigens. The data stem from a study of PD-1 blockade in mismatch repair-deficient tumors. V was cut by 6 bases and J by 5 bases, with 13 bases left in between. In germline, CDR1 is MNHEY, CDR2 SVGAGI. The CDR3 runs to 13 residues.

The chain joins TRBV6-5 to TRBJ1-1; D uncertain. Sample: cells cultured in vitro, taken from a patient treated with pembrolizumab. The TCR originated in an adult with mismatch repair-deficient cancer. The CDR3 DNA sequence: TGTGCCAGCAGGACGTGGGGTGAGACTGAAGCTTTCTTT. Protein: CASRTWGETEAFF.